One and the same sample provided the 13 T cell receptor beta chains below, sequenced in a study of Graves' ophthalmopathy and Graves' hyperthyroidism. Amplification of TCR beta CDR3 regions used RNA transcripts. In the first round, RT-PCR was carried out with HTBI primers, and a multiplex PCR formed the second round. Using its own MiXCR run on the multiplex PCR reads, TCRdb lists one record per CDR3 protein. This repertoire shows about 210,000 distinct CDR3 sequences, 25% to 35% found once; its top ten account for about 8.2%. The sample comprised peripheral blood. All receptors derive from a man in his fifties or sixties with Graves' ophthalmopathy.

This clonotype was recorded at least ten times. V gene TRBV27 combines with J gene TRBJ1-5; D is unclear. Germline CDR1 reads MNHEY; CDR2 reads SMNVEV (reference sequence). The germline V and J ends were trimmed by 4 bases and 0 bases, with 10 bases remaining between them. The length of the CDR3 is 15 residues. In DNA form, the CDR3 reads TGTGCCAGCAGTTCAATTCCGGGTAGCAATCAGCCCCAGCATTTT. Protein product: CASSSIPGSNQPQHF.

The chain couples TRBV6-5 to TRBJ1-5; D is perhaps TRBD1 (6 bases). V was pared by 2 bases and J by 3 bases, with 11 bases between. The CDR3 sequence is 15 residues long. Germline CDR1 is MNHEY and CDR2 is SVGAGI. CDR3 bases: TGTGCCAGCAGTTACACGACAGGCTTCAATCAGCCCCAGCATTTT. Translation gives CASSYTTGFNQPQHF.

This clonotype was picked up many times. The rearrangement links TRBV28 to TRBJ2-7, with TRBD1 matching 7 bases. J gave up 4 bases and V 2 bases, and 5 bases lay outside the gene matches. The CDR3 spans 14 residues. Per the germline V gene, CDR1 is MDHEN and CDR2 is SYDVKM. CDR3 nucleotides: TGTGCCAGCAGTTTAGGGGGACAGTCTTACGAGCAGTACTTC. It codes for CASSLGGQSYEQYF. Variable domain in full (rest from reference TRBV28 and TRBJ2-7): DVKVTQSSRYLVKRTGEKVFLECVQDMDHENMFWYRQDPGLGLRLIYFSYDVKMKEKGDIPEGYSVSREKKERFSLILESASTNQTSMYLCASSLGGQSYEQYFGPGTRLTVT.

This rearrangement joins TRBV11-2 to TRBJ1-1; D remains unclear. Trimming took 1 base from V and 5 from J, leaving 14 bases between them. The length of the CDR3 is 15 residues. Germline assignment: CDR1 SGHAT and CDR2 FQNNGV. CDR3 sequence (DNA): TGTGCCAGCAGCTTAGCTGGCAGAAAAGGGACTGAAGCTTTCTTT. Protein sequence: CASSLAGRKGTEAFF.

This clonotype was counted many times. The chain uses TRBV11-2 and TRBJ2-7, with 7 bases lining up with TRBD2. The CDR3 loop spans 13 amino acids. V trimming: 1 base; J trimming: 10 bases; junction bases outside the gene matches: 7. Looked up from germline, CDR1 is SGHAT and CDR2 is FQNNGV. Here the CDR3 reads CASSLGLAEYQYF. The CDR3 DNA sequence: TGTGCCAGCAGCTTAGGGCTAGCGGAGTACCAGTACTTC.

This clonotype occurred many times. This chain uses TRBV29-1 with TRBJ2-5; D is unclear. V was trimmed by 4 bases and J by 7 bases, leaving 13 bases between them. CDR1 is SQVTM and CDR2 is ANQGSEA in the germline V gene. CDR3 length: 12 amino acids. The CDR3, as DNA: TGCAGCGTTGCAAGTAGTATGGGGACCCAGTACTTC. Its translation is CSVASSMGTQYF.

This clonotype was counted ten times or more. The rearrangement links TRBV11-2 to TRBJ2-7, with D possibly matching TRBD2 (6 bases). Germline CDR1 is SGHAT and CDR2 is FQNNGV. The CDR3 spans 17 residues. Between the trimmed V and J ends, which lost 3 bases and 0 bases, there was a span of 18 bases. The CDR3 loop reads CASSFGILALTSYEQYF. The CDR3 DNA reads as TGTGCCAGCAGCTTCGGGATACTAGCCCTAACCTCCTACGAGCAGTACTTC.

The rearrangement joins TRBV6-9 to TRBJ1-1, with 11 bases identical to TRBD1. CDR3 size: 17 residues. Germline loops: CDR1 MNHGY, CDR2 SVAAGI. The ends lost 4 bases at V and 5 bases at J; junction bases unmatched: 12. The CDR3 loop is CASSSTGQGALRTEAFF. As DNA, the CDR3 is TGTGCCAGCAGTTCCACAGGACAGGGGGCGCTTCGGACTGAAGCTTTCTTT.

This clonotype was observed many times. V and J are TRBV7-3 and TRBJ1-6; D perhaps matches TRBD1 (5 bases). This CDR3 is built from 13 residues. V lost 0 bases to trimming and J lost 11 bases, with 8 bases between them. From germline, CDR1 is SGHTA and CDR2 FQGTGA. The DNA for the CDR3 is TGTGCCAGCAGCTTAACCCGGACAACACCCCTCCACTTT. Its translation: CASSLTRTTPLHF.

Many counts were recorded for this clonotype. The genes are TRBV29-1 and TRBJ2-7; D is uncertain. The germline V gene has CDR1 SQVTM and CDR2 ANQGSEA. V gave up 7 bases and J gave up 0 bases, with 10 bases separating them. This CDR3 spans 12 amino acids. The CDR3 is CSAQTNSYEQYF. The DNA for the CDR3 is TGCAGCGCCCAGACCAACTCCTACGAGCAGTACTTC.

This clonotype occurred many times. V usage is TRBV6-1 and J usage is TRBJ2-7; D perhaps matches TRBD1 (5 bases). CDR3 length: 13 amino acids. V gave up 6 bases and J gave up 4 bases, with 13 bases separating them. From germline, CDR1 is MNHNS and CDR2 SASEGT. CDR3 bases: TGTGCCAGCAGAGAAATTGACAGTTACGAGCAGTACTTC. Its translation: CASREIDSYEQYF.

The chain has TRBV28 and TRBJ2-7, with D possibly TRBD2 on 5 matching bases. Germline V lookup: CDR1 MDHEN, CDR2 SYDVKM. V dropped 2 bases and J dropped 12 bases, with 14 bases sitting between them. The CDR3 runs 12 residues. The CDR3 loop is CASSLVERAAYF. CDR3 DNA sequence: TGTGCCAGCAGTTTAGTGGAGAGGGCGGCGTACTTC.

This clonotype was counted ten times or more. The chain combines TRBV20-1 with TRBJ2-7, with 7 bases that match TRBD2. Trimming removed 4 bases from V and 0 bases from J; junction bases left unmatched: 6. Germline lookup yields CDR1 DFQATT and CDR2 SNEGSKA (reference sequence). CDR3 size: 14 residues. The chain's CDR3 is CSAMRSGISYEQYF. The CDR3 DNA sequence: TGCAGTGCTATGCGCAGCGGGATCTCCTACGAGCAGTACTTC.